Below, one T cell receptor (beta chain) is given with its context. What antigen it recognizes has not been identified. No clone much larger than this one lies a single base away; base qualities are absent. Genomic DNA was isolated from the sorted cells so that the TCRbeta CDR3 region could be sequenced. TCRbeta CDR3 regions were sequenced using the immunoSEQ Assay. TCRdb retrieved this table from immuneACCESS and kept in-frame rearrangements only. Not all clones are present; in checked studies, unresolved V genes account for under half, and no reason is known for the remainder. The sample table contains about 36,000 clones; only one count was recorded for 70% to 85% of them. The leading ten clones occupy less than 20% of the sample. The data belong to a study of OX40 agonist ivuxolimab in advanced cancers. Background on the whole study: The costimulatory receptor OX40 (CD134) was targeted by ivuxolimab, a fully human IgG2 agonistic monoclonal antibody. Patients were allowed to have had prior anti-PD-1, anti-PD-L1 or anti-CTLA-4 therapy, and around 37% of the dose-escalation patients had previously received checkpoint inhibitors. The point of sequencing TCRbeta in the periphery was to test whether ivuxolimab changed TCR sequence diversity and drove clonal T-cell expansion. Intravenous ivuxolimab was administered to patients every 2 weeks at six dose levels: 0.01, 0.1, 0.3, 1.5, 3 and 10 mg/kg. In the dose-escalation cohort, more than 80% of patients were male, and the mean age was approximately 60 years with a range of roughly 20 to 85. Partial responses occurred in three dose-escalation patients: two with cutaneous melanoma and one with hepatocellular carcinoma. Of the 50 to 55 patients in dose escalation, 19 had hepatocellular carcinoma, some 15 had melanoma, 9 had renal cell carcinoma and 9 had head and neck cancer. The paper describes the monotherapy dose-escalation part (N = 52 patients) of the phase I trial of ivuxolimab.

The V and J ends are trimmed by 8 bases and 1 base, leaving 20 bases between them. CDR1 and CDR2 are read off the germline V gene (reference sequence) as LNHDA and SQIVND. The CDR3 sequence holds 16 residues, the cysteine and phenylalanine included. Left in the record is the CDR3 DNA by itself, 48 bases read in frame from the first base. Study-wide findings and limitations: Low levels of normalized T-cell clonal expansion were also seen in some patients who did not respond. Antigen specificity was not determined for the clonally expanded peripheral T cells. After ivuxolimab, CD8+ T cells had more expanded clones than CD4+ T cells on average. In the 0.1-3.0 mg/kg groups, partial responders had among the lowest normalized peripheral clonal expansion, particularly in CD8+ T cells. Clonal expansion of both CD4+ and CD8+ blood T cells was observed from baseline to week 6 at doses 0.1 to 3.0 mg/kg.

The trial excluded patients who had a history of autoimmune disease or who were on systemic immunosuppression. Peripheral blood for TCR sequencing was drawn from every dose cohort at baseline, at cycle 4 day 1 and at cycle 7 day 1. Samples came from an open-label, multicenter, first-in-human phase I dose-escalation trial of ivuxolimab. Adults with locally advanced or metastatic melanoma, renal cell carcinoma, hepatocellular carcinoma or head and neck squamous cell carcinoma were enrolled in the trial. Before TCR sequencing, CD4+ and CD8+ T cells were separately sorted from peripheral blood. The specimen comprised CD4+ or CD8+ T cells sorted from blood, sampled in a trial of the OX40 agonist ivuxolimab. The sequence came from an adult with an advanced solid tumor such as melanoma, head and neck, liver or kidney cancer. The rearrangement combines TRBV19 with TRBJ1-1, with TRBD1 perhaps the D gene, on 6 matching bases. The CDR3 loop reads CASSHGTTSKNTEAFF. The nucleotide sequence is given as TGTGCCAGTTCGCACGGGACAACTTCGAAGAACACTGAAGCTTTCTTT.